This note documents a single TCR beta chain sequence. Its antigen is not known. The sample originates from a study of early stage breast cancer tumors. Whole-study findings and limits: Unsorted bulk genomic DNA sequencing lacked pairing and functional marker data. Most shared enriched TCRB sequences were commonly generated ones. Compared with adjacent normal breast, tumors showed about 2.5-fold denser, more clonal T cells. In most of the 16 patients, blood comparison separated tumor from normal breast.

V gave up 3 bases and J gave up 1 base, with 9 bases separating them. This CDR3 contains 14 residues. Germline lookup yields CDR1 LNHDA and CDR2 SQIVND (reference sequence). Assay: immunoSEQ multiplex PCR; the TCRdb copy retains only in-frame clones and omits some. The table records about 30,000 clones, 72% of them present only once. The chain joins TRBV19 to TRBJ1-1; D uncertain. Sequences were obtained from blood. This clonotype was sampled from a person between 45 and 65 years old with breast cancer. This CDR3 is CASSMARQNTEAFF. In DNA, the CDR3 is TGTGCCAGTAGTATGGCCAGGCAGAACACTGAAGCTTTCTTT.